In this sample, the clone carrying this T cell receptor beta chain turned up once. This sample is drawn from a study of cytomegalovirus exposure and HLA in healthy donors. Study-level information: An earlier analysis found 120 million or so unique TCR beta sequences from 150 million to 200 million T cells.

With 60 Vbeta and 13 Jbeta primers, the PCR was carried out. Libraries were prepared by immunoSEQ multiplex PCR; TCRdb keeps only in-frame clonotypes and omits some of them. The repertoire holds about 210,000 clones, with around 80% as singletons. CDR3 length: 15 amino acids. J lost 1 base, V lost 4 bases, and 5 bases had no gene match. CDR1 is SGDLS, CDR2 YYNGEE, per germline. This clonotype was obtained from a boy aged 5-17 years in good health and CMV-seronegative. The rearrangement links TRBV9 to TRBJ1-1; TRBD1 agrees at 9 bases. The sample taken for sequencing was PBMCs. The CDR3 DNA reads TGTGCCAGCAGCCCTCGGACAGGGGAGAACACTGAAGCTTTCTTT. As protein: CASSPRTGENTEAFF.